Listed below are T cell receptor beta chains from one sample, sequenced in a study of T cell responses to AZD1222 COVID-19 vaccine. Data came from immunoSEQ multiplex PCR; TCRdb stores just in-frame clones and leaves some out. Of about 150,000 clones in the sample, about 88% were seen once. Sequencing was performed on peripheral blood, taken on day 0 of AZD1222 vaccination. These receptors were obtained from an adult in good health. CDR3s include the opening cysteine and the closing phenylalanine or tryptophan. The order of the fields is clone size, V gene, J gene, CDR3 protein. Where a row states a size, it is once, few, many or the class of an expanded clone; other rows omit it.

size: .; V: TRBV12-3/TRBV12-4; J: TRBJ2-3; CDR3: CASRRRAPDTQYF
size: .; V: TRBV6-4; J: TRBJ2-1; CDR3: CASSAGTSGYNEQFF
size: .; V: TRBV2; J: TRBJ2-5; CDR3: CASSRTSGGRETQYF
size: .; V: TRBV5-4; J: TRBJ1-6; CDR3: CASSMGQNNSPLHF
size: .; V: TRBV19; J: TRBJ1-5; CDR3: CASSQGRSQPQHF
size: .; V: TRBV6-5; J: TRBJ2-3; CDR3: CASSSTWGDTQYF
size: .; V: TRBV5-1; J: TRBJ2-3; CDR3: CASSQQGGADTQYF
size: .; V: TRBV6-5; J: TRBJ1-5; CDR3: CASSSDRGSNQPQHF
size: .; V: TRBV4-2; J: TRBJ2-3; CDR3: CASSQDPLVLPDTQYF
size: .; V: TRBV20-1; J: TRBJ2-1; CDR3: CSANDYQEQFF
size: .; V: TRBV10-3; J: TRBJ2-3; CDR3: CAISESDLRTTDTQYF
size: .; V: TRBV7-2; J: TRBJ2-1; CDR3: CASSRRQGGSYNEQFF
size: .; V: TRBV5-1; J: TRBJ2-1; CDR3: CLSPLGGRSYNEQFF
size: once; V: TRBV28; J: TRBJ2-2; CDR3: CASRNRGVGTGELFF
size: .; V: TRBV28; J: TRBJ2-7; CDR3: CASSLGTSDNVQYF
size: .; V: TRBV28; J: TRBJ1-1; CDR3: CASSHGTDTEAFF
size: .; V: TRBV5-4; J: TRBJ2-2; CDR3: CASSLDGAGELFF